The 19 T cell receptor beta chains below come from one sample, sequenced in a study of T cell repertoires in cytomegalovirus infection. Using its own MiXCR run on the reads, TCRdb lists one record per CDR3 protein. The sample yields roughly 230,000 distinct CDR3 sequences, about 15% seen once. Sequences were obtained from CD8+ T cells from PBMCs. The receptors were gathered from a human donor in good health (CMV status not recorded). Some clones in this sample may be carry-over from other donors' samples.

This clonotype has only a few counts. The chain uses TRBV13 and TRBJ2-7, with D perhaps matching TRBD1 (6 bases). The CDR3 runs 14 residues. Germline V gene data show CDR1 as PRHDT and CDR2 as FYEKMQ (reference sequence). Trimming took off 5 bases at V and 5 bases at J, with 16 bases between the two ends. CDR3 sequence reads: CASSPEQGSHEQYF. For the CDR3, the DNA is TGTGCCAGCAGCCCTGAACAGGGTAGCCACGAGCAGTACTTC.

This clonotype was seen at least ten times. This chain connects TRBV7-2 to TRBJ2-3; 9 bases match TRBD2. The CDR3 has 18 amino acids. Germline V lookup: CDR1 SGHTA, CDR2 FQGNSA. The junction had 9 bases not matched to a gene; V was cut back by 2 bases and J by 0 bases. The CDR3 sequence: CASSLHPSGVPSTDTQYF. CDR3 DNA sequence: TGTGCCAGCAGCTTACATCCTAGCGGGGTCCCTAGCACAGATACGCAGTATTTT.

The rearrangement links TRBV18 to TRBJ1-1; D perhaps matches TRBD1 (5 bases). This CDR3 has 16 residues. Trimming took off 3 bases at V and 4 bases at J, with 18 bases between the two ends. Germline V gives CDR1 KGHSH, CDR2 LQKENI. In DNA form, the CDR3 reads TGTGCCAGCTCACCGGGACCGCCCGCAAGGGTCACTGAAGCTTTCTTT. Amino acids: CASSPGPPARVTEAFF.

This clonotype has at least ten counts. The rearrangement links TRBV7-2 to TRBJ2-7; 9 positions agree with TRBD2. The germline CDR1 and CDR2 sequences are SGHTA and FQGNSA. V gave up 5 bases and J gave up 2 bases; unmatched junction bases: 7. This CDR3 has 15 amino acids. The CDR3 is CASSPLAGGTYEQYF. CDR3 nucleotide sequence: TGTGCCAGCAGCCCGTTGGCGGGGGGGACCTACGAGCAGTACTTC. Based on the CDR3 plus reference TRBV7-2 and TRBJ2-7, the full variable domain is GAGVSQSPSNKVTEKGKDVELRCDPISGHTALYWYRQSLGQGLEFLIYFQGNSAPDKSGLPSDRFSAERTGGSVSTLTIQRTQQEDSAVYLCASSPLAGGTYEQYFGPGTRLTVT.

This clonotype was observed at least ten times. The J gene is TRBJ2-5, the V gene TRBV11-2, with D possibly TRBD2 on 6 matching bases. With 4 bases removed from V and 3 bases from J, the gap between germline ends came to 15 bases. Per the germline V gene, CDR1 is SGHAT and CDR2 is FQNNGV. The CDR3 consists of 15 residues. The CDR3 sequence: CASSSTAGRKETQYF. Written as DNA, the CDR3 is TGTGCCAGCAGCTCCACCGCGGGACGTAAAGAGACCCAGTACTTC. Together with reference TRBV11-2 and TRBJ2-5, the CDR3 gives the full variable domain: EAGVAQSPRYKIIEKRQSVAFWCNPISGHATLYWYQQILGQGPKLLIQFQNNGVVDDSQLPKDRFSAERLKGVDSTLKIQPAKLEDSAVYLCASSSTAGRKETQYFGPGTRLLVL.

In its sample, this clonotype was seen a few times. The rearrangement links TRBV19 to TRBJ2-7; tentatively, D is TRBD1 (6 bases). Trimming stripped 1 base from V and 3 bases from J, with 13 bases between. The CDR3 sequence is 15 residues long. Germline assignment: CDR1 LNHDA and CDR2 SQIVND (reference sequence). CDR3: CASSIGRGHFYEQYF. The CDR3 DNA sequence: TGTGCCAGTAGTATAGGCCGGGGACATTTCTACGAGCAGTACTTC.

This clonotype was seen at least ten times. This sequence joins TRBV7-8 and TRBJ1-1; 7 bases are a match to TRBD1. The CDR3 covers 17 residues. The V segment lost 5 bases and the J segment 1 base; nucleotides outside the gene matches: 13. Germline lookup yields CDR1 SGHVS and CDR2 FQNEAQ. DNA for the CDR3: TGTGCCAGCAGCCCTTGGGACAGCCGTCCTGCGAACACTGAAGCTTTCTTT. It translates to CASSPWDSRPANTEAFF.

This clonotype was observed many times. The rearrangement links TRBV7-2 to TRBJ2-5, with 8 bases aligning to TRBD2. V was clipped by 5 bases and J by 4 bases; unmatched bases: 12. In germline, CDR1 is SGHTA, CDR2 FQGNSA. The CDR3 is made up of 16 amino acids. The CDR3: CASSPDGEAGVETQYF. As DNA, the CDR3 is TGTGCCAGCAGCCCAGATGGAGAAGCGGGGGTAGAGACCCAGTACTTC.

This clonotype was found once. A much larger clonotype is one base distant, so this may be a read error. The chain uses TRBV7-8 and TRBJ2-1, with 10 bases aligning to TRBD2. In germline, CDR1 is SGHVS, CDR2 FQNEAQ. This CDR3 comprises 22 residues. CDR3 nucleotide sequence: TGTGCCAGCAGCTTAGTGCGCCCAGGAGCTAGCGGGGGACCGAGCTCCTACAATGAGCGGTTCTTC. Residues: CASSLVRPGASGGPSSYNERFF.

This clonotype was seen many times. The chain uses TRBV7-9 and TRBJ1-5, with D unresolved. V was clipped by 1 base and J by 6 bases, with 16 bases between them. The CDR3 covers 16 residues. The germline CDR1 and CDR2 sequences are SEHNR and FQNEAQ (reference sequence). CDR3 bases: TGTGCCAGCAGCTTAGTGCGCGCCGGGCTGGGTCAGCCCCAGCATTTT. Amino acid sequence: CASSLVRAGLGQPQHF. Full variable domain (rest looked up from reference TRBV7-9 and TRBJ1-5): DTGVSQNPRHKITKRGQNVTFRCDPISEHNRLYWYRQTLGQGPEFLTYFQNEAQLEKSRLLSDRFSAERPKGSFSTLEIQRTEQGDSAMYLCASSLVRAGLGQPQHFGDGTRLSIL.

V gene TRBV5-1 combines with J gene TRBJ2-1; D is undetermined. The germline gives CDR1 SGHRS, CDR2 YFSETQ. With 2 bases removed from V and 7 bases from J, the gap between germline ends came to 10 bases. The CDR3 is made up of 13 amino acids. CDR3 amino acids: CASSLDRTNEQFF. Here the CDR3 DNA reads TGCGCCAGCAGCTTAGACCGGACGAATGAGCAGTTCTTC.

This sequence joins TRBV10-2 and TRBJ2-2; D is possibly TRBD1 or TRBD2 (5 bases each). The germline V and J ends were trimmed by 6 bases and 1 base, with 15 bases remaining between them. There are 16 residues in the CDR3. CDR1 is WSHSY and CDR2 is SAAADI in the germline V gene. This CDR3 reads CASSRDVRVNTGELFF. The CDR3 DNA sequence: TGCGCCAGCAGCCGGGATGTCAGGGTGAACACCGGGGAGCTGTTTTTT.

The CDR3 reads CSARETGFDEQYF. As DNA, the CDR3 is TGCAGTGCTAGAGAAACCGGGTTCGACGAGCAGTACTTC. V and J are TRBV20-1 and TRBJ2-7; D unresolved. The CDR3 is made up of 13 amino acids. Germline-derived CDR1 and CDR2 are DFQATT and SNEGSKA (reference sequence). The V gene lost 0 bases and the J gene lost 5 bases, with 11 bases spanning the gap.

The CDR3 DNA is TGCGCCAGCAGCTCTCCCCCGGGACGGACAGAAAACATTCAGTACTTC. This translates into CASSSPPGRTENIQYF. The J gene is TRBJ2-4, the V gene TRBV5-1, with D possibly being TRBD1 (6 bases). This CDR3 has 16 residues. Deletions cut 3 bases from V and 5 bases from J, with 18 bases between. Germline V gene lookup returns CDR1 SGHRS and CDR2 YFSETQ.

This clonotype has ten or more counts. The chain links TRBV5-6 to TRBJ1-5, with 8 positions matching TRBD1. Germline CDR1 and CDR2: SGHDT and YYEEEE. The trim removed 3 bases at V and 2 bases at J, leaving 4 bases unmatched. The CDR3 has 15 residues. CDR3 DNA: TGTGCCAGCAGCTCAGGGGGCTGGCGCAATCAGCCCCAGCATTTT. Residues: CASSSGGWRNQPQHF.

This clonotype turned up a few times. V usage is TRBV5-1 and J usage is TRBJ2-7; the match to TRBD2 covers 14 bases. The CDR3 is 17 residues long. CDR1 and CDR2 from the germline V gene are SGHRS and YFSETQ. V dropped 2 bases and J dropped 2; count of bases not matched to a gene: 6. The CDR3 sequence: CASSFGTSGGRTYEQYF. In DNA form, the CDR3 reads TGCGCCAGCAGCTTCGGGACTAGCGGGGGACGGACCTACGAGCAGTACTTC.

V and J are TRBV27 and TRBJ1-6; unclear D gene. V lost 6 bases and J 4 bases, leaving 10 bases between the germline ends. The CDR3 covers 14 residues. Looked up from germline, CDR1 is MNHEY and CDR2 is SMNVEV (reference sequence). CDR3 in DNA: TGTGCCAGCAGACCGGACCGTTATAATTCACCCCTCCACTTT. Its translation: CASRPDRYNSPLHF.

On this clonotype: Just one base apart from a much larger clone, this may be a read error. CDR3 loop: CASREPRSGELFF. The CDR3 region has the DNA TGTGCCAGCAGAGAGCCAAGGTCCGGGGAGCTGTTTTTT. The chain employs TRBV6-6 and TRBJ2-2; D is unresolved. There are 13 residues in the CDR3. The germline V gene encodes CDR1 MNHNY and CDR2 SVGAGI (reference sequence). V lost 6 bases, J lost 6 bases, and 11 bases lay in between.

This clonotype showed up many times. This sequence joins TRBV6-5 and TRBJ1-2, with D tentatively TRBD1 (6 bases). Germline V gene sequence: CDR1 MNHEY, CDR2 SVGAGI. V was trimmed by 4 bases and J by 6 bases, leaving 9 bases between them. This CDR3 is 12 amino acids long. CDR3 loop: CASSSTGNGYTF. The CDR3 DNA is TGTGCCAGCAGTTCGACAGGAAATGGCTACACCTTC.